This TCR beta chain was obtained from a study of T cell responses to AZD1222 COVID-19 vaccine (dated by TCRdb to 2020 to 2022). Turning to the overall study: A total of 233 trial participants underwent TCR sequencing, of whom some 210 received two doses of AZD1222 and about 25 received two doses of the MenACWY control vaccine. Trial participants were enrolled into age subgroups of 18-55, 56-69 and 70-plus years, which contained roughly 150, 30 and 60 TCR-sequenced participants, respectively.

Turning to this clone: The target of this receptor is not known. Base qualities are not at hand, and no much larger clone is one base apart.

Via the germline V gene, CDR1 is MNHEY and CDR2 SVGEGT. The junction shows trimming of 2 bases on V and 3 bases on J, plus 11 bases between the germline ends. From cysteine to phenylalanine, the CDR3 is 15 amino acids long. Only the CDR3 DNA is retained, 45 bases long and in frame from the first base. The CDR3 regions of human TCRbeta chains were analyzed by immunosequencing. As for the authors' bioinformatics: Repertoire TCRs were matched against a reference library of SARS-CoV-2-specific TCRs generated with the MIRA antigen-specificity platform. Breadth was defined as the fraction of unique TCRs that were SARS-CoV-2-associated. Depth was defined as the fraction of total T cells that were SARS-CoV-2-associated. Using the MIRA data, every spike-specific TCR was mapped to the spike region that the TCR reacted to and assigned to either a CD4 or a CD8 class. Log10-transformed breadth and depth values were compared by one-way ANOVA with Sidak's multiple comparisons tests. TCRdb's version of the immuneACCESS table is confined to in-frame rearrangements and falls short of the full clone set. An unresolved V gene accounts for under half of the shortfall where checked; the remainder is of unknown origin. D and trimming were read from the DNA, whereas the V and J calls and clone size are those reported in that table. The sample table contains over 60,000 clones; only one count was recorded for roughly 80% of them. Over 13% of the sample lies in the top ten.

General study outcomes and caveats: Because no day 14 peak-response samples were available, repertoires were characterized only after the peak T cell response. After two AZD1222 doses, spike-specific TCR breadth and depth were significantly higher than at day 0 and than in MenACWY recipients. Reportedly, close to half of the unique spike-specific TCRs recognized epitopes lying outside the regions that are mutated in the B.1.351 and B.1.1.7 variants. The vaccine-associated CD4 TCRs covered the entire spike protein, and the dominant responses fell in regions 160-218 and 743-854. Participants were mostly white British, with more females than males. The authors suggested clonal diversity may have been underestimated. The 56-69-year group was small, and its depth increase did not reach significance, likely because of low power. Only a handful of AZD1222 recipients were SARS-CoV-2 seropositive at baseline, limiting conclusions about previously exposed vaccinees.

The time point label for this specimen denotes: about 28 days (+/-7) after the second vaccine dose. Because spike-specific TCR depth and breadth did not differ between the two schedules, AZD1222 recipients who got a second dose at roughly 4 weeks were pooled with those who got a second dose at roughly 12 weeks. Vaccinee samples were obtained from the UK trials COV001 and COV002, which included a single-blind randomized controlled phase 2/3 trial of AZD1222 (ChAdOx1 nCoV-19) in healthy adults. Trial participant PBMC samples were collected at day 0 and day 28 after the second dose for TCRbeta chain sequencing.

The sequence is built from TRBV6-2 or TRBV6-3 and TRBJ1-5; a confident D gene designation cannot be given. This receptor was identified in an adult who received the AZD1222 COVID-19 vaccine. This specimen was peripheral blood, taken 28 days after the second AZD1222 dose. The nucleotides are TGTGCCAGCAGTTACACGTCAGGAGCCAATCAGCCCCAGCATTTT. Its product reads: CASSYTSGANQPQHF.